This TCR beta chain was recorded in a study of neoadjuvant anti-PD-1 for oral cavity cancer. This sample's time point: after neoadjuvant nivolumab, at surgical resection. Germline assignment: CDR1 KGHSH and CDR2 LQKENI. The CDR3 totals 14 residues. The V gene end was trimmed by 6 bases and the J gene end by 4 bases; junction bases not matched to a gene: 7. Method: immunoSEQ multiplex PCR; TCRdb's copy keeps in-frame clones and lacks some. The table has some 31,000 clones, almost 80% seen once; the top ten hold 3% to 3.5%. The starting material was PBMCs, obtained after nivolumab (anti-PD-1) treatment. The origin of this receptor is a person aged 40 to 85 with oral cavity squamous cell carcinoma. The chain employs TRBV18 and TRBJ2-5; TRBD1 aligns across 8 bases. In DNA form, the CDR3 reads TGTGCCAGCTCGCCTACAGGGGGGATAGAGACCCAGTACTTC. This translates into CASSPTGGIETQYF.